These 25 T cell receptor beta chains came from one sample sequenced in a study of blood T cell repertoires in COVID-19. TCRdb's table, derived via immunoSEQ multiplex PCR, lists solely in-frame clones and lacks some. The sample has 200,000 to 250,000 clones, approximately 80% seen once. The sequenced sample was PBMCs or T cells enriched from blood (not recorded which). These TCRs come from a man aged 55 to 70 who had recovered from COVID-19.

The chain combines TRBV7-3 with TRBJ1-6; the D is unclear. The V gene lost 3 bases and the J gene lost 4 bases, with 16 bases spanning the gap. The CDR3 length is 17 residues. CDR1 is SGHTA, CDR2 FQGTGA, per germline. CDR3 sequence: CASSFHGTNPYNSPLHF. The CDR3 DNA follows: TGTGCCAGCAGCTTTCACGGAACTAACCCATATAATTCACCCCTCCACTTT. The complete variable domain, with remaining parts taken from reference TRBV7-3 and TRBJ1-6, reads GAGVSQTPSNKVTEKGKYVELRCDPISGHTALYWYRQSLGQGPEFLIYFQGTGAADDSGLPNDRFFAVRPEGSVSTLKIQRTERGDSAVYLCASSFHGTNPYNSPLHFGNGTRLTVT.

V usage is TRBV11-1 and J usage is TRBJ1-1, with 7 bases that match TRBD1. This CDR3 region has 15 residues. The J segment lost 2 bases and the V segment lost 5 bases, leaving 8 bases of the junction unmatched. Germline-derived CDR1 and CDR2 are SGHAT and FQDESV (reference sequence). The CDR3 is CASSRTGQPNTEAFF. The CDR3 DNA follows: TGTGCCAGCAGCCGAACGGGACAGCCAAACACTGAAGCTTTCTTT.

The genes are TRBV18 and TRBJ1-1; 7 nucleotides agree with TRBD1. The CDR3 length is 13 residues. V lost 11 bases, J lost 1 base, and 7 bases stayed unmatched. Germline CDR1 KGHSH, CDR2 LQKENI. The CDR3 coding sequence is TGTGCCTGCCAGAAGGGGGCGAACACTGAAGCTTTCTTT. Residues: CACQKGANTEAFF.

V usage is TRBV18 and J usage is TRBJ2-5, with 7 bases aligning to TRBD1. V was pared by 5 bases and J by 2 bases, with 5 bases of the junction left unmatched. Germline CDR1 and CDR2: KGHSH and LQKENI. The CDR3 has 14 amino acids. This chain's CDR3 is CASSVTGVQETQYF. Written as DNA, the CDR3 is TGTGCCAGCTCAGTTACAGGGGTTCAAGAGACCCAGTACTTC.

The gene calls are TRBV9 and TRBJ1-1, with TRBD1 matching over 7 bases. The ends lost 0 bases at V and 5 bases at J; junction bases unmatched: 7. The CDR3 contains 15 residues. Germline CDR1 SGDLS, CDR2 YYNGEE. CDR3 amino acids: CASSVVPTGETEAFF. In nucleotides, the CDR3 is TGTGCCAGCAGCGTAGTCCCAACAGGGGAAACTGAAGCTTTCTTT.

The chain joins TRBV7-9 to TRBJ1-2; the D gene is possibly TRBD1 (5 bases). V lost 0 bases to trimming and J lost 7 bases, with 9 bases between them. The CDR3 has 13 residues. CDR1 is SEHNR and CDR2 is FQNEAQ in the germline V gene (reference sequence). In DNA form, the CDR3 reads TGTGCCAGCAGCTTAGCGCAGGGTGCTGGCTACACCTTC. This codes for CASSLAQGAGYTF.

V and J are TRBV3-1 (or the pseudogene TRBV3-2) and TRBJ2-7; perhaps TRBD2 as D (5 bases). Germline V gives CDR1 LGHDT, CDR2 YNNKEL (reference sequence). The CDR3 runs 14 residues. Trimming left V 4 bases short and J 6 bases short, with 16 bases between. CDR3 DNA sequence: TGTGCCAGCAGCCGCGGGCAATGGCAGGTCGAGCAGTACTTC. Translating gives CASSRGQWQVEQYF.

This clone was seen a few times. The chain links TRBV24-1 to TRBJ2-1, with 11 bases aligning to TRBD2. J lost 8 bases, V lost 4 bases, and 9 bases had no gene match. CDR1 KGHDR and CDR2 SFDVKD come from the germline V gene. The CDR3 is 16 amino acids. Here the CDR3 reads CATSDARLAGMDEQFF. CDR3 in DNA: TGTGCCACCAGTGACGCCCGACTAGCGGGGATGGATGAGCAGTTCTTC.

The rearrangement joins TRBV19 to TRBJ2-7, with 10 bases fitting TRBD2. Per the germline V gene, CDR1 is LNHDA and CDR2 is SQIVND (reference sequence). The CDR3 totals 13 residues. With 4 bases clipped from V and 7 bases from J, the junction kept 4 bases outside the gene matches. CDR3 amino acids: CASSTGTSVEQYF. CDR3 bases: TGTGCCAGTAGTACCGGGACTAGCGTAGAGCAGTACTTC.

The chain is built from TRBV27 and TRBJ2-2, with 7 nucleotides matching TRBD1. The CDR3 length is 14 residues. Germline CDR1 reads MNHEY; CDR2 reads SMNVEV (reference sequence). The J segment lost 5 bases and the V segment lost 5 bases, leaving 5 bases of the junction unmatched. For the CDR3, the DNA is TGTGCCAGCAGTGTCCTACAGGGGACCGGGGAGCTGTTTTTT. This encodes CASSVLQGTGELFF.

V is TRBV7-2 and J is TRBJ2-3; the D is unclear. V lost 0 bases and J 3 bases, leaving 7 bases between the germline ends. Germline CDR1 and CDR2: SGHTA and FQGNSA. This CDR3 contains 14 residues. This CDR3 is CASSLAWQTDTQYF. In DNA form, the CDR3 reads TGTGCCAGCAGCTTAGCTTGGCAGACAGATACGCAGTATTTT.

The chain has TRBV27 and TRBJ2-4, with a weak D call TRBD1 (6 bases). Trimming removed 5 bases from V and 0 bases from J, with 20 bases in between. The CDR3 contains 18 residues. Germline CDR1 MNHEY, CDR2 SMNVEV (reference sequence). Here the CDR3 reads CASSHRGVGGIAKNIQYF. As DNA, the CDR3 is TGTGCCAGCAGTCACCGTGGGGTAGGGGGTATAGCCAAAAACATTCAGTACTTC.

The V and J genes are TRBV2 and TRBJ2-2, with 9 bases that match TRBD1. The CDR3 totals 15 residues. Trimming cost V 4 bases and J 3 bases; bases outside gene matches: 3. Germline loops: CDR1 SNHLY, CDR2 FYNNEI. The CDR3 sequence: CASSGTGVYTGELFF. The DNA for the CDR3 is TGTGCCAGCAGTGGGACAGGGGTATACACCGGGGAGCTGTTTTTT.

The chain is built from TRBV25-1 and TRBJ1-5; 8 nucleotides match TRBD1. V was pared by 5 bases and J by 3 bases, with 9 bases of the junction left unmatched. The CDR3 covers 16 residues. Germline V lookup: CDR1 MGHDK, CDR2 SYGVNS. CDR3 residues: CASSHTAGGVNQPQHF. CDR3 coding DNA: TGTGCCAGCAGTCATACAGCAGGGGGCGTCAATCAGCCCCAGCATTTT.

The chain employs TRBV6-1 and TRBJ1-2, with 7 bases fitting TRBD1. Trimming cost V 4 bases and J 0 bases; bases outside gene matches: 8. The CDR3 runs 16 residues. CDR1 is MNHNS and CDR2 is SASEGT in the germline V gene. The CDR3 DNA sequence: TGTGCCAGCAGTGGGACAGGAATAGTTCCTAACTATGGCTACACCTTC. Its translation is CASSGTGIVPNYGYTF.

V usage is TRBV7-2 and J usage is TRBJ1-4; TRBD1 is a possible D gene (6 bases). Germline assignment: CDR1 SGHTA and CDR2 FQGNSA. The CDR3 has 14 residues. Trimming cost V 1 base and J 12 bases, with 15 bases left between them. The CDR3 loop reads CASSLEIRQAELFF. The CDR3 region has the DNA TGTGCCAGCAGCTTAGAGATTAGACAGGCTGAACTGTTTTTT. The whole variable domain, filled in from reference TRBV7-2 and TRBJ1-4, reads GAGVSQSPSNKVTEKGKDVELRCDPISGHTALYWYRQSLGQGLEFLIYFQGNSAPDKSGLPSDRFSAERTGGSVSTLTIQRTQQEDSAVYLCASSLEIRQAELFFGSGTQLSVL.

The CDR3 here is CASSISVEQYF. CDR3 in DNA: TGTGCCAGCAGCATCAGTGTAGAGCAGTACTTC. The rearrangement links TRBV12-3 or TRBV12-4 to TRBJ2-7, with D hard to call. The CDR3 is made up of 11 amino acids. V lost 6 bases, J lost 7 bases, and 10 bases lay in between.

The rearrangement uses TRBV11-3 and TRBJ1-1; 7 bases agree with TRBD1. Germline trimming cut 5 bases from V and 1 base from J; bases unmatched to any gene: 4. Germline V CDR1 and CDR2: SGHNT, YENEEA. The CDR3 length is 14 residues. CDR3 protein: CASSRRQGNTEAFF. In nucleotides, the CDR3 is TGTGCCAGCAGCCGCCGACAGGGGAACACTGAAGCTTTCTTT.

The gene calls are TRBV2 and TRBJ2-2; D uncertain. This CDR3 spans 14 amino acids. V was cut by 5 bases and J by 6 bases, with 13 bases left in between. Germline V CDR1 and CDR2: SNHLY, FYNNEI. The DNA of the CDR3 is TGTGCCAGCAGTCGGAGTAGTTTCCCCGGGGAGCTGTTTTTT. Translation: CASSRSSFPGELFF.

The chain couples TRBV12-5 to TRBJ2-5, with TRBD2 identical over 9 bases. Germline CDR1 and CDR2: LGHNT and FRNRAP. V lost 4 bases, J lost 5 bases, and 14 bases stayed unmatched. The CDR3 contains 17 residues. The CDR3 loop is CASGSVGLAGSGETQYF. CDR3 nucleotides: TGTGCTAGTGGTTCCGTAGGGCTAGCGGGGAGCGGGGAGACCCAGTACTTC.

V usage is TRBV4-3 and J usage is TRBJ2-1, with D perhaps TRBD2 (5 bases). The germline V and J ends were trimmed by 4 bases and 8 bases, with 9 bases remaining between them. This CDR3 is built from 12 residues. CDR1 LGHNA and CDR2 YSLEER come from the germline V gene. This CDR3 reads CASSLEGYEQFF. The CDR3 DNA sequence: TGCGCCAGCAGCCTCGAGGGTTATGAGCAGTTCTTC.

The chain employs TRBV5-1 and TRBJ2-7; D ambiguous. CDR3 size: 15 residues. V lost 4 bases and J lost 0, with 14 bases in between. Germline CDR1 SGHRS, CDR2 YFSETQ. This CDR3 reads CASSLWAGVSYEQYF. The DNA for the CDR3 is TGCGCCAGCAGCCTTTGGGCAGGCGTCTCCTACGAGCAGTACTTC.

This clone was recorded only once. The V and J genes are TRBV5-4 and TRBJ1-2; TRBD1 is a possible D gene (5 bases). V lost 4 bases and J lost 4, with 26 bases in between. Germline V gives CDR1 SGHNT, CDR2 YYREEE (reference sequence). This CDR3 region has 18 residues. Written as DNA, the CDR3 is TGTGCCAGCAGCCCTGTGGCCATTATTGGGGGGGTCGGCTATGGCTACACCTTC. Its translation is CASSPVAIIGGVGYGYTF. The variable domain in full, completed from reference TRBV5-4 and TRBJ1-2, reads ETGVTQSPTHLIKTRGQQVTLRCSSQSGHNTVSWYQQALGQGPQFIFQYYREEENGRGNFPPRFSGLQFPNYSSELNVNALELDDSALYLCASSPVAIIGGVGYGYTFGSGTRLTVV.

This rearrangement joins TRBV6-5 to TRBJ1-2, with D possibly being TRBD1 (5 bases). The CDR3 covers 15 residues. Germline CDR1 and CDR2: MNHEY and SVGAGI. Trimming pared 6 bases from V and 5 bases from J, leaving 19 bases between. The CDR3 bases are TGTGCCAGCAGGTTAGAGAGACAGACAATTTATGGCTACACCTTC. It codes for CASRLERQTIYGYTF.

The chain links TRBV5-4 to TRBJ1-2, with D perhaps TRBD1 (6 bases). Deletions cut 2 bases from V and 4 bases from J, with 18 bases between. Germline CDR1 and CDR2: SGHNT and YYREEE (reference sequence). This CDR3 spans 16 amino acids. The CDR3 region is CASSLGGQGNLYGYTF. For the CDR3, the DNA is TGTGCCAGCAGCTTAGGGGGTCAGGGGAACCTCTATGGCTACACCTTC.